This T cell receptor beta chain came from a study of blood T cell repertoires in COVID-19. Enrollees, roughly 18 to 95 years old, lived in approximately 25 US areas. Participants reported their clinical history, and cohort assignment relied on those reports. Recovery meant two consecutive negative NP/OP PCR tests, professional clearance, or resolved symptoms. Per the authors' pipeline: Scientists estimated how many nucleated cells there were by amplifying reference gene primers. Method: immunoSEQ multiplex PCR; TCRdb's copy keeps in-frame clones and lacks some. Clonal size and the V and J genes are those of that table, whereas D and trimming came from the DNA. There are about 220,000 clones in the sample; 70% to 85% occur only once, and 3% to 4% lies in the top ten. Sequenced: PBMCs or T cells enriched from blood (not recorded which). The clonotype comes from a woman aged 60-75 years who had recovered from COVID-19.

CDR3 nucleotide sequence: TGTGCCAGCAGCCAACAGGGGGGTCGGACTAATGAAAAACTGTTTTTT. Its protein is CASSQQGGRTNEKLFF. The chain uses TRBV16 and TRBJ1-4; TRBD1 matches at 7 bases. V lost 2 bases, J lost 2 bases, and 5 bases stayed unmatched. Germline V lookup: CDR1 KGHSY, CDR2 FQNENV. This CDR3 spans 16 amino acids.